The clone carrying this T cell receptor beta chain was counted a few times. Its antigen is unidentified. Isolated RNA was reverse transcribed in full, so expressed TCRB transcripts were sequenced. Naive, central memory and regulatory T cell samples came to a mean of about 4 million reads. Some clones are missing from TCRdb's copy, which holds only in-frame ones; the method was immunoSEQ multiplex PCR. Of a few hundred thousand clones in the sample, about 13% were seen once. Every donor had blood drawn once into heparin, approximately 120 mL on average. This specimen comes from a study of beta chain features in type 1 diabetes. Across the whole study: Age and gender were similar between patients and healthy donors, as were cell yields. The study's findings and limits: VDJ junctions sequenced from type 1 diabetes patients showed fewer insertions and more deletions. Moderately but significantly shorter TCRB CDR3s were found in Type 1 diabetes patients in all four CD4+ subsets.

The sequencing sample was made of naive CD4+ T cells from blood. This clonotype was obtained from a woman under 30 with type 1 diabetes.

The CDR3 DNA sequence: TGCAGCGTGGGGACAGACCAAGAGACCCAGTACTTC. Amino acid sequence: CSVGTDQETQYF. V usage is TRBV29-1 and J usage is TRBJ2-5; 7 nucleotides match TRBD1. Germline V CDR1 and CDR2: SQVTM, ANQGSEA. The V segment lost 6 bases and the J segment 0 bases; nucleotides outside the gene matches: 1. The CDR3 length is 12 residues.